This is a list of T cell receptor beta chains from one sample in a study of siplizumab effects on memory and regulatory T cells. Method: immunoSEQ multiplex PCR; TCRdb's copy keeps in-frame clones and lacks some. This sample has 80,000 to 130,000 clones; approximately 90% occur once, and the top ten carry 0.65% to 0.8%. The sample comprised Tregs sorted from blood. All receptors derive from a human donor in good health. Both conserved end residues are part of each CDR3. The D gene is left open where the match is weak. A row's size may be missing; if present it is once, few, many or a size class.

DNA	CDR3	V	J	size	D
TGTGCCAGCAGCTTAAAGTCCCGGGACATGGCTGAAGCTTTCTTT	CASSLKSRDMAEAFF	TRBV7-9	TRBJ1-1	-	-
TGTGCCAGCAGCCAAGAAAATGCAGGGGTAATCACCGGGGAGCTGTTTTTT	CASSQENAGVITGELFF	TRBV4-2	TRBJ2-2	-	-
TGCGCCAGCAGCTGGGGCGGGACTAAACAAGAGACCCAGTACTTC	CASSWGGTKQETQYF	TRBV5-1	TRBJ2-5	-	TRBD2
TGTGCCAGTCATAAGAGGGGGAGGGCTAACACCGGGGAGCTGTTTTTT	CASHKRGRANTGELFF	TRBV27	TRBJ2-2	-	-
TGTGCCAGCAGTTCTAACCCGGGACCGACCCCCTACGAGCAGTACTTC	CASSSNPGPTPYEQYF	TRBV6-5	TRBJ2-7	-	-
TGTGCCAGCAGTTTGACAGGACTTTACGAGCAGTACTTC	CASSLTGLYEQYF	TRBV27	TRBJ2-7	-	-
TGTGCCAGCAGTTCCCTCACTAGCGGGAGGGGCTATGAGCAGTTCTTC	CASSSLTSGRGYEQFF	TRBV6-5	TRBJ2-1	-	TRBD2
TGTGCCAGCAGTTGCCCACAGGGTTATAGCAATCAGCCCCAGCATTTT	CASSCPQGYSNQPQHF	TRBV6-5	TRBJ1-5	once	-
TGTGCCAGCAGTTACGCGGAGGGCCGCGAGCAGTACTTC	CASSYAEGREQYF	TRBV2	TRBJ2-7	-	-
TGTGCCAGCAGCTGGGACAGGGGCTCGAACTATGGCTACACCTTC	CASSWDRGSNYGYTF	TRBV7-2	TRBJ1-2	-	TRBD1
TGTGCCAGCAGTTACCCCAGGGGCGAAGAGACCCAGTACTTC	CASSYPRGEETQYF	TRBV6-7	TRBJ2-5	few	-
TGTGCCAGCAGCCCAAATTCCCACGAGCAGTACTTC	CASSPNSHEQYF	TRBV7-3	TRBJ2-7	-	-
TGTGCCAGCAGCCTAGGGCAGGTTTTGTCAGATACGCAGTATTTT	CASSLGQVLSDTQYF	TRBV28	TRBJ2-3	-	-
TGTGCCACCAGCAGCATGGAGGGAGGGGACGGAGCTTTCTTT	CATSSMEGGDGAFF	TRBV15	TRBJ1-1	-	-
TGTGCCAGCAGCCCCGGGCGGGCGGGGGGTAATGAAAAACTGTTTTTT	CASSPGRAGGNEKLFF	TRBV9	TRBJ1-4	-	-
TGTGCCAGCAGCGCTTCAGGGGGCGCCCGCTATGGCTACACCTTC	CASSASGGARYGYTF	TRBV9	TRBJ1-2	-	TRBD1
TGTGCCAGCTCATCCGGACGGAAAACCTACGAGCAGTACTTC	CASSSGRKTYEQYF	TRBV18	TRBJ2-7	-	-
TGCGCCAGCAGCCCGGGCAATGCTGGCTACACCTTC	CASSPGNAGYTF	TRBV5-1	TRBJ1-2	-	-
TGTGCCAGCTCACCGGAGACAGGGGGACCTGAAGCTTTCTTT	CASSPETGGPEAFF	TRBV18	TRBJ1-1	few	TRBD1
TGTGCCAGCAGTCCGGGACAGGGCCACAATGAGCAGTTCTTC	CASSPGQGHNEQFF	TRBV6-6	TRBJ2-1	-	TRBD1
TGTGCCAGTAGTACGAGGGGGCTCAACACTGAAGCTTTCTTT	CASSTRGLNTEAFF	TRBV19	TRBJ1-1	-	TRBD1
TGTGCCAGCAGCACACGGACTAGTTGGGCCTCCACAGATACGCAGTATTTT	CASSTRTSWASTDTQYF	TRBV7-3	TRBJ2-3	-	TRBD2
TGTGCCACCAGCAGAGGTACATACGAGCAGTACTTC	CATSRGTYEQYF	TRBV15	TRBJ2-7	-	-